The clone carrying this TCR beta chain was picked up many times. Antigen specificity is unknown. Amplification of TCR alpha and beta CDR3 regions from RNA used iRepertoire nested multiplex PCR. One-step reverse transcription and amplification started from approximately 100-400 ng of tissue mRNA or PBMC total RNA. In TCRdb, the multiplex PCR reads were re-called with MiXCR into one record per CDR3 protein. The table shows some 93,000 distinct CDR3 sequences, with 40% occurring only once. This specimen belongs to a study of glioma-infiltrating T cells. This CDR3 has 13 amino acids. Germline loops: CDR1 SNHLY, CDR2 FYNNEI. The germline V and J ends were trimmed by 4 bases and 7 bases, with 10 bases remaining between them. General study results and limits: Gliomas, especially low-grade, showed above-expected tissue-blood divergence; non-neoplastic patients showed below. CDR3 overlap between tissue and blood was very small.

The clonotype originates from a human donor with low-grade glioma or glioblastoma, undergoing nonglioma brain surgery, or in good health (not recorded which). Sequencing was carried out using glioma tissue, nonneoplastic brain tissue, or PBMCs (not recorded which). J is TRBJ2-2 and V is TRBV2; D call uncertain. The CDR3 here is CASSAGRIGELFF. Written as DNA, the CDR3 is TGTGCCAGCAGTGCAGGACGGATCGGGGAGCTGTTTTTT.